Listed here are 8 T cell receptor beta chains from one sample, sequenced in a study of T cell responses to AZD1222 COVID-19 vaccine. This table comes from immunoSEQ multiplex PCR, and its TCRdb copy is limited to in-frame clones, with some not included. The table has 100,000 to 150,000 clones, 75% to 95% seen once; the top ten hold roughly 7%. Source: peripheral blood, taken on day 0 of AZD1222 vaccination. These receptor sequences come from an adult in good health.

The chain uses TRBV5-1 and TRBJ2-7; 8 nucleotides line up with TRBD1. V lost 2 bases to trimming and J lost 1 base; unmatched junction nucleotides: 2. The CDR3 length is 14 residues. Germline V lookup: CDR1 SGHRS, CDR2 YFSETQ. CDR3 nucleotide sequence: TGCGCCAGCAGCTTTGACAGGGGTTCCTACGAGCAGTACTTC. Translated: CASSFDRGSYEQYF. The full variable domain, completed using reference TRBV5-1 and TRBJ2-7, is KAGVTQTPRYLIKTRGQQVTLSCSPISGHRSVSWYQQTPGQGLQFLFEYFSETQRNKGNFPGRFSGRQFSNSRSEMNVSTLELGDSALYLCASSFDRGSYEQYFGPGTRLTVT.

This chain uses TRBV9 with TRBJ2-1; D may be TRBD2 (6 bases). The CDR3 is 16 amino acids. V was shortened by 0 bases and J by 9 bases, with 19 bases between the two germline ends. In germline, CDR1 is SGDLS, CDR2 YYNGEE. This CDR3 is CASSVGGSGRIGEQFF. The CDR3 region has the DNA TGTGCCAGCAGCGTAGGGGGTAGCGGCCGAATTGGTGAGCAGTTCTTC.

This chain connects TRBV5-6 to TRBJ2-2, with D unresolved. CDR1 and CDR2 from the germline V gene are SGHDT and YYEEEE. CDR3 length: 11 residues. The V and J ends lost 0 bases and 7 bases respectively, with 1 base between them. As DNA, the CDR3 is TGTGCCAGCAGCTTGGACGGGGAGCTGTTTTTT. Translated: CASSLDGELFF.

V and J are TRBV2 and TRBJ2-2; TRBD2 matches 14 bases. This CDR3 spans 16 amino acids. Per the germline V gene, CDR1 is SNHLY and CDR2 is FYNNEI. J lost 9 bases, V lost 4 bases, and 7 bases had no gene match. The DNA for the CDR3 is TGTGCCAGCAGTGTGACAAGGACTAGCGGGGGGCGGGAGCTGTTTTTT. Translated: CASSVTRTSGGRELFF. Full variable domain (rest looked up from reference TRBV2 and TRBJ2-2): EPEVTQTPSHQVTQMGQEVILRCVPISNHLYFYWYRQILGQKVEFLVSFYNNEISEKSEIFDDQFSVERPDGSNFTLKIRSTKLEDSAMYFCASSVTRTSGGRELFFGEGSRLTVL.

There are a few counts of this clone. The chain's CDR3 is CASSKCPKAVRGYTF. The CDR3 DNA reads as TGTGCCAGCAGCAAATGCCCTAAGGCTGTCCGGGGCTACACCTTC. The chain combines TRBV21-1 with TRBJ1-2. TRBV21-1 has pseudogene status. The length of the CDR3 is 15 residues.

Only one count was recorded for this clone. V is TRBV2 and J is TRBJ2-7; TRBD1 might be the D (6 bases). Germline V gene sequence: CDR1 SNHLY, CDR2 FYNNEI. Trimming took 6 bases from V and 0 from J, leaving 15 bases between them. The CDR3 length is 15 residues. In DNA form, the CDR3 reads TGTGCCAGCAGCAGAACAGGGCTCGGCTCCTACGAGCAGTACTTC. Encoded protein: CASSRTGLGSYEQYF.

The chain recombines TRBV28 with TRBJ1-1; D may be TRBD1 (5 bases). There are 13 residues in the CDR3. The germline CDR1 and CDR2 sequences are MDHEN and SYDVKM. Trimming removed 3 bases at V and 8 bases at J, with 13 bases between. The CDR3 DNA follows: TGTGCCAGCAGTTTGGGGGGTGGGGACGAAGCTTTCTTT. The encoded protein is CASSLGGGDEAFF.

This clone was counted only a few times. The CDR3 loop reads CASSLGAVKTPHNSPLHF. The CDR3 DNA is TGCGCCAGCAGCTTGGGGGCAGTGAAAACCCCCCATAATTCACCCCTCCACTTT. The chain links TRBV5-1 to TRBJ1-6; D unclear. This CDR3 region has 18 residues. The V end was cut by 0 bases, the J end by 5 bases, with 18 bases between. Germline-derived CDR1 and CDR2 are SGHRS and YFSETQ.